This passage covers 28 T cell receptor beta chains from one sample sequenced in a study of cytomegalovirus exposure and HLA in healthy donors. PCR used 60 Vbeta primers and 13 Jbeta primers. Using immunoSEQ multiplex PCR, the repertoire was profiled, and TCRdb retains in-frame clones only, with some absent. The repertoire holds some 180,000 clones, with roughly 82% as singletons. Specimen: PBMCs. These receptors all stem from a man in his forties or fifties in good health and CMV-seronegative.

This clone appeared a few times. The chain has TRBV28 and TRBJ1-5, with D perhaps TRBD1 (5 bases). The CDR3 has 14 residues. Germline CDR1 and CDR2: MDHEN and SYDVKM. Trimming pared 6 bases from V and 4 bases from J, leaving 13 bases between. The CDR3 region is CASSPGDFNQPQHF. As DNA, the CDR3 is TGTGCCAGCAGCCCCGGGGACTTTAATCAGCCCCAGCATTTT. Filled out from reference TRBV28 and TRBJ1-5, the complete variable domain reads DVKVTQSSRYLVKRTGEKVFLECVQDMDHENMFWYRQDPGLGLRLIYFSYDVKMKEKGDIPEGYSVSREKKERFSLILESASTNQTSMYLCASSPGDFNQPQHFGDGTRLSIL.

The chain carries TRBV5-6 and TRBJ2-3, with TRBD2 identical over 14 bases. V trimming: 4 bases; J trimming: 2 bases; junction bases outside the gene matches: 6. This CDR3 is 17 amino acids long. Germline V lookup: CDR1 SGHDT, CDR2 YYEEEE. The CDR3 reads CASSLGLAGDITDTQYF. The CDR3 DNA reads as TGTGCCAGCAGCCTGGGACTAGCGGGAGATATCACAGATACGCAGTATTTT.

This clone appeared a few times. This chain joins TRBV14 and TRBJ1-1, with D unclear. Looked up from germline, CDR1 is SGHDN and CDR2 is FVKESK. V was shortened by 1 base and J by 0 bases, with 12 bases between the two germline ends. The CDR3 spans 16 residues. As DNA, the CDR3 is TGTGCCAGCAGCCAAGGGTCAGTTGTGATGAACACTGAAGCTTTCTTT. Protein product: CASSQGSVVMNTEAFF.

Details on this clone: This CDR3 is also generated by other DNA sequences in the sample. The J gene is TRBJ1-1, the V gene TRBV7-2, with 7 nucleotides matching TRBD1. This CDR3 has 13 residues. Germline V gives CDR1 SGHTA, CDR2 FQGNSA. V lost 5 bases to trimming and J lost 2 bases; unmatched junction nucleotides: 2. CDR3 nucleotides: TGTGCCAGCAGCCGACAGGGAAACACTGAAGCTTTCTTT. It is translated as CASSRQGNTEAFF.

V and J are TRBV11-3 and TRBJ1-2; D is perhaps TRBD1 (6 bases). This CDR3 contains 16 residues. Germline V gene data show CDR1 as SGHNT and CDR2 as YENEEA. With 5 bases removed from V and 5 bases from J, the gap between germline ends came to 21 bases. CDR3 in DNA: TGTGCCAGCAGCCCTAGAGAGGCGGGGGCGGTGTATGGCTACACCTTC. It specifies CASSPREAGAVYGYTF.

This chain connects TRBV9 to TRBJ1-4; D ambiguous. The V end lost 3 bases, the J end lost 7 bases, and 10 bases lay between the germline ends. This CDR3 has 13 residues. Germline V gene lookup returns CDR1 SGDLS and CDR2 YYNGEE. Here the CDR3 reads CASSAPIGEKLFF. CDR3 coding DNA: TGTGCCAGCAGCGCCCCCATCGGTGAAAAACTGTTTTTT.

The V gene is TRBV7-9, the J gene TRBJ2-7; a weak D match, TRBD1 (6 bases). Germline V gene lookup returns CDR1 SEHNR and CDR2 FQNEAQ (reference sequence). Deletions cut 4 bases from V and 4 bases from J, with 8 bases between. The CDR3 is made up of 12 amino acids. The CDR3 DNA reads TGTGCCAGCAGCTCCGGGACATACGAGCAGTACTTC. This codes for CASSSGTYEQYF.

The chain uses TRBV29-1 and TRBJ2-7; 10 nucleotides match TRBD2. The trim removed 7 bases at V and 6 bases at J, leaving 15 bases unmatched. The germline V gene encodes CDR1 SQVTM and CDR2 ANQGSEA. CDR3 length: 15 amino acids. In DNA form, the CDR3 reads TGCAGCGCCGCCCATAAGAGCGGGAGGGCCGGCGAGCAGTACTTC. Protein product: CSAAHKSGRAGEQYF.

This chain links TRBV7-9 with TRBJ1-1; D remains ambiguous. Deletions cut 5 bases from V and 8 bases from J, with 21 bases between. The CDR3 consists of 15 residues. The germline gives CDR1 SEHNR, CDR2 FQNEAQ (reference sequence). This chain's CDR3 is CASSPQLVQLIEAFF. The CDR3 DNA follows: TGTGCCAGCAGCCCACAACTCGTACAGCTAATAGAAGCTTTCTTT. The variable domain in full, completed from reference TRBV7-9 and TRBJ1-1, reads DTGVSQNPRHKITKRGQNVTFRCDPISEHNRLYWYRQTLGQGPEFLTYFQNEAQLEKSRLLSDRFSAERPKGSFSTLEIQRTEQGDSAMYLCASSPQLVQLIEAFFGQGTRLTVV.

The chain uses TRBV20-1 and TRBJ2-3; TRBD2 is a possible D gene (6 bases). The CDR3 extends over 11 amino acids. V was trimmed by 6 bases and J by 3 bases, leaving 7 bases between them. Germline CDR1 and CDR2: DFQATT and SNEGSKA (reference sequence). Here the CDR3 reads CSAGGTDTQYF. As DNA, the CDR3 is TGCAGTGCGGGGGGAACAGATACGCAGTATTTT.

The CDR3 loop is CASSLWGRGSYEQYF. The CDR3 DNA reads as TGTGCCAGCAGTTTATGGGGCAGGGGATCCTACGAGCAGTACTTC. V gene TRBV28 combines with J gene TRBJ2-7; the D gene is possibly TRBD1 (6 bases). Looked up from germline, CDR1 is MDHEN and CDR2 is SYDVKM. The CDR3 extends over 15 amino acids. The V and J ends lost 0 bases and 1 base respectively, with 10 bases between them.

The chain has TRBV5-6 and TRBJ1-2; a weak D match, TRBD1 (5 bases). There are 14 residues in the CDR3. The V end lost 2 bases, the J end lost 6 bases, and 14 bases lay between the germline ends. In germline, CDR1 is SGHDT, CDR2 YYEEEE. CDR3 in amino acids: CASSFRGKSDGYTF. CDR3 sequence (DNA): TGTGCCAGCAGCTTCCGGGGGAAGTCCGATGGCTACACCTTC.

This clone was counted a single time. An end of the junction does not agree with germline; a read error may underlie this. The chain links TRBV11-2 to TRBJ2-3; D is undetermined. The CDR3 is 14 residues long. CDR1 and CDR2 (germline): SGHAT, FQNNGV. CDR3 coding DNA: TGTGCCAGCAGCTTAGATGTGGGCACGGATACGCAGTATTTT. Its protein is CASSLDVGTDTQYF.

V is TRBV7-2 and J is TRBJ2-5, with 7 bases identical to TRBD2. This CDR3 comprises 15 residues. Germline assignment: CDR1 SGHTA and CDR2 FQGNSA. V was clipped by 6 bases and J by 5 bases; unmatched bases: 12. CDR3 sequence: CASSWGGGGPETQYF. In DNA form, the CDR3 reads TGTGCCAGCAGTTGGGGTGGGGGAGGGCCGGAGACCCAGTACTTC.

The CDR3 nucleotides read TGTGCCAGCTATTCAAACGCCGGGGGGCCTCACACCGGGGAGCTGTTTTTT. Translated, it gives CASYSNAGGPHTGELFF. The rearrangement links TRBV18 to TRBJ2-2, with D perhaps TRBD2 (7 bases). The V gene's germline CDR1 is KGHSH and CDR2 LQKENI. V lost 7 bases and J lost 3, with 21 bases in between. The CDR3 contains 17 residues. The full variable domain, its missing parts supplied by reference TRBV18 and TRBJ2-2, is NAGVMQNPRHLVRRRGQEARLRCSPMKGHSHVYWYRQLPEEGLKFMVYLQKENIIDESGMPKERFSAEFPKEGPSILRIQQVVRGDSAAYFCASYSNAGGPHTGELFFGEGSRLTVL.

The chain carries TRBV5-1 and TRBJ2-3; the D is unclear. The germline V and J ends were trimmed by 4 bases and 1 base, with 4 bases remaining between them. CDR3 length equals 12 residues. The germline V gene has CDR1 SGHRS and CDR2 YFSETQ. CDR3: CASSVGTDTQYF. The CDR3, as DNA: TGCGCCAGCAGCGTCGGCACAGATACGCAGTATTTT.

A single count supports this clone. The chain recombines TRBV5-1 with TRBJ1-6; 7 bases line up with TRBD1. This CDR3 region has 16 residues. The trim removed 0 bases at V and 5 bases at J, leaving 5 bases unmatched. The V gene's germline CDR1 is SGHRS and CDR2 YFSETQ. The CDR3 region has the DNA TGCGCCAGCAGCTTGGTTATTGGGACAGATAATTCACCCCTCCACTTT. Protein product: CASSLVIGTDNSPLHF.

This chain links TRBV6-5 with TRBJ2-7; 8 positions match TRBD2. This CDR3 comprises 14 residues. Germline values: CDR1 MNHEY, CDR2 SVGAGI. J lost 2 bases, V lost 6 bases, and 6 bases had no gene match. The CDR3 bases are TGTGCCAGCAGACGGGGTAGCGGGACCTACGAGCAGTACTTC. Translation: CASRRGSGTYEQYF.

The gene calls are TRBV6-6 and TRBJ1-2, with D maybe TRBD1 (6 bases). Germline V gene data show CDR1 as MNHNY and CDR2 as SVGAGI (reference sequence). Trimming stripped 0 bases from V and 8 bases from J, with 16 bases between. The CDR3 sequence is 15 residues long. The CDR3 DNA reads TGTGCCAGCAGTTACTCGTCCGCGGGGGCGGGCGGCTACACCTTC. This translates into CASSYSSAGAGGYTF.

The V and J genes are TRBV30 and TRBJ1-3; a weak D match, TRBD1 (6 bases). V shed 1 base and J shed 0 bases, with 16 bases lying between them. The CDR3 totals 17 residues. Per germline, CDR1 GTSNPN and CDR2 SVGIG (reference sequence). This CDR3 is CAWSGPSDRISGNTIYF. Here the CDR3 DNA reads TGTGCCTGGAGTGGCCCCTCGGACAGAATCTCTGGAAACACCATATATTTT.

The chain has TRBV5-1 and TRBJ1-1, with D possibly being TRBD1 (5 bases). Per the germline V gene, CDR1 is SGHRS and CDR2 is YFSETQ. The ends were cut back, 8 bases at V and 1 base at J, with 12 bases in the middle. This CDR3 is 13 amino acids long. In nucleotides, the CDR3 is TGCGCCAGTAGTGGACAACCGAACACTGAAGCTTTCTTT. Its translation is CASSGQPNTEAFF.

This chain links TRBV30 with TRBJ2-7; a possible D gene is TRBD1 (5 bases). Per the germline V gene, CDR1 is GTSNPN and CDR2 is SVGIG (reference sequence). The V gene lost 4 bases and the J gene lost 3 bases, with 16 bases spanning the gap. The CDR3 consists of 14 residues. The CDR3 reads CAWKGAGTVYEQYF. CDR3 sequence (DNA): TGTGCCTGGAAAGGGGCCGGAACCGTCTACGAGCAGTACTTC.

The V and J genes are TRBV7-9 and TRBJ2-4, with D possibly TRBD2 on 6 matching bases. V was trimmed by 4 bases and J by 0 bases, leaving 19 bases between them. Germline V gene data show CDR1 as SEHNR and CDR2 as FQNEAQ (reference sequence). The CDR3 consists of 18 residues. CDR3 in amino acids: CASSSLTTHGGAKNIQYF. Here the CDR3 DNA reads TGTGCCAGCAGCTCCCTAACGACCCACGGGGGAGCCAAAAACATTCAGTACTTC.

J is TRBJ2-2 and V is TRBV6-1; TRBD2 is a possible D gene (6 bases). The ends were cut back, 4 bases at V and 4 bases at J, with 19 bases in the middle. The CDR3 covers 17 residues. CDR1 is MNHNS and CDR2 is SASEGT in the germline V gene. CDR3 amino acids: CASSGQTRRIGTGELFF. CDR3 nucleotides: TGTGCCAGCAGTGGTCAGACTAGACGGATAGGCACCGGGGAGCTGTTTTTT.

The rearrangement joins TRBV7-3 to TRBJ2-1; no definite D call. The CDR3 is 15 amino acids. V lost 0 bases to trimming and J lost 0 bases, with 6 bases between them. In germline, CDR1 is SGHTA, CDR2 FQGTGA. Written as DNA, the CDR3 is TGTGCCAGCAGCTTAACGCGGAGCTCCTACAATGAGCAGTTCTTC. Residues: CASSLTRSSYNEQFF.

The chain couples TRBV7-3 to TRBJ2-5; D gene uncertain. Germline V gene data show CDR1 as SGHTA and CDR2 as FQGTGA. CDR3 size: 13 residues. V was trimmed by 1 base and J by 5 bases, leaving 8 bases between them. The CDR3, as DNA: TGTGCCAGCAGCTTAAGGAGTGGGGAGACCCAGTACTTC. Protein sequence: CASSLRSGETQYF.

The chain joins TRBV5-1 to TRBJ2-3, with 7 bases lining up with TRBD2. Trimming took 4 bases from V and 4 from J; bases not matched to a gene: 12. The CDR3 sequence is 16 residues long. The germline V gene encodes CDR1 SGHRS and CDR2 YFSETQ. The CDR3 nucleotides are TGCGCCAGCAGCCCGAGCGGGATGGGTGGGTCAGATACGCAGTATTTT. Protein: CASSPSGMGGSDTQYF.

This clone was found once. This rearrangement joins TRBV21-1 to TRBJ2-3; the table's D gene call, TRBD2, was not cross checked with the DNA. TRBV21-1 is listed as a pseudogene. This CDR3 region has 16 residues. CDR3 nucleotide sequence: TGTGCCAGCAGTAGAAAGAGGGACTCTTACACAGATACGCAGTATTTT. As protein: CASSRKRDSYTDTQYF.